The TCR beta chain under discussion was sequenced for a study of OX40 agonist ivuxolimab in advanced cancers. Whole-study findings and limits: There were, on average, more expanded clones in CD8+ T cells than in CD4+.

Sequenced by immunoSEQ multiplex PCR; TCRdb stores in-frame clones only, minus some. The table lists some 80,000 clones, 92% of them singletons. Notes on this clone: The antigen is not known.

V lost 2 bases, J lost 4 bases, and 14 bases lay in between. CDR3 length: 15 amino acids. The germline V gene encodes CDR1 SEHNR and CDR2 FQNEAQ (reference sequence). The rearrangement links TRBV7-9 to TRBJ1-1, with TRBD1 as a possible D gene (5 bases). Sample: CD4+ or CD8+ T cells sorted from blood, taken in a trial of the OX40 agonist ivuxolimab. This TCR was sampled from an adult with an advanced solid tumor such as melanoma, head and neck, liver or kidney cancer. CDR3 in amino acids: CASSLIDSFLTEAFF. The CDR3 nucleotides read TGTGCCAGCAGCTTAATCGACAGCTTTCTCACTGAAGCTTTCTTT.